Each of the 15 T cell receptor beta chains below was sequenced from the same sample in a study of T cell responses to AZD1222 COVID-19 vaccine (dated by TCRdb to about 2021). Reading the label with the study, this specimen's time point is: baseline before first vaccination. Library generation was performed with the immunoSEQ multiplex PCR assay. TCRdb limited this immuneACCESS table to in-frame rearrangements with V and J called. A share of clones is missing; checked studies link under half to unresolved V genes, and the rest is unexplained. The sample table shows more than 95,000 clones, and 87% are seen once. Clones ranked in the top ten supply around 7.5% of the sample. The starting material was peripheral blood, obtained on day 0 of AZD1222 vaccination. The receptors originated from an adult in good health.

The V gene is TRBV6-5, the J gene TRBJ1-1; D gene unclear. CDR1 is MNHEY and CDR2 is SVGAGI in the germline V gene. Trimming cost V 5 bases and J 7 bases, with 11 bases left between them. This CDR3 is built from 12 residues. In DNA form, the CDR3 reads TGTGCCAGCAGTCGTGGGTCCATTGAAGCTTTCTTT. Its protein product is CASSRGSIEAFF.

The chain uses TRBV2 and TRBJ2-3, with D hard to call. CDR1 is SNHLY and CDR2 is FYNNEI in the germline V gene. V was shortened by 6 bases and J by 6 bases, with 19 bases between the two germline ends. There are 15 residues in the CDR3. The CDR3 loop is CASSRGGTPQDTQYF. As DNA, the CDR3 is TGTGCCAGCAGCCGAGGCGGCACTCCCCAGGATACGCAGTATTTT.

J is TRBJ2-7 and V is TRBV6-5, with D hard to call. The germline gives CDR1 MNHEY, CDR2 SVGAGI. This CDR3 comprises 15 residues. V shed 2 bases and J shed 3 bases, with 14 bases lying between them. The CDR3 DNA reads TGTGCCAGCAGTTACGAGGCAAGCAACCTCTACGAGCAGTACTTC. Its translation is CASSYEASNLYEQYF.

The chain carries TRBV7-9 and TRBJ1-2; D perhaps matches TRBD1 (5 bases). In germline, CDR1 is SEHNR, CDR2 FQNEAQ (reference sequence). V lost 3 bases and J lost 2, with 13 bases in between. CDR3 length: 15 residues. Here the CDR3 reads CASSLPGYYNYGYTF. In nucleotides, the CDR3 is TGTGCCAGCAGCTTGCCAGGGTATTACAACTATGGCTACACCTTC.

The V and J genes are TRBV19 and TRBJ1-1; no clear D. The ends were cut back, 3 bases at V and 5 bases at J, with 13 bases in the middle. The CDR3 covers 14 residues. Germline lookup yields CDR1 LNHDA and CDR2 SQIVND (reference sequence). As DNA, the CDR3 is TGTGCCAGTAGTATCTCGGGCCCGGGGACTGAAGCTTTCTTT. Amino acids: CASSISGPGTEAFF.

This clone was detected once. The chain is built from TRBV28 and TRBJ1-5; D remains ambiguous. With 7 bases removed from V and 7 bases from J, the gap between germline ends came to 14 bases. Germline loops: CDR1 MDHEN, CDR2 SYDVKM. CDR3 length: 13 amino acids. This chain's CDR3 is CASTNPNGQPQHF. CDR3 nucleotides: TGTGCCAGCACAAATCCGAACGGGCAGCCCCAGCATTTT. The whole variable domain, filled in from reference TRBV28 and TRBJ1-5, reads DVKVTQSSRYLVKRTGEKVFLECVQDMDHENMFWYRQDPGLGLRLIYFSYDVKMKEKGDIPEGYSVSREKKERFSLILESASTNQTSMYLCASTNPNGQPQHFGDGTRLSIL.

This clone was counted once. CDR3 nucleotide sequence: TGCGCCAGCAGCCAAGCAATGGGGGGCTATGGCTACACCTTC. Its protein is CASSQAMGGYGYTF. The gene calls are TRBV4-1 and TRBJ1-2; the D gene is possibly TRBD1 (5 bases). The length of the CDR3 is 14 residues. Germline V gives CDR1 MGHRA, CDR2 YSYEKL. Trimming took 1 base from V and 4 from J, leaving 10 bases between them.

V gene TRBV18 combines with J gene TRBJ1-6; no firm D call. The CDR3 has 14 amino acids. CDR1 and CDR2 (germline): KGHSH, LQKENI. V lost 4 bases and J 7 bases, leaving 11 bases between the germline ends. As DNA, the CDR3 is TGTGCCAGCTCACTCGTGGGAGCCAATTCACCCCTCCACTTT. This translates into CASSLVGANSPLHF.

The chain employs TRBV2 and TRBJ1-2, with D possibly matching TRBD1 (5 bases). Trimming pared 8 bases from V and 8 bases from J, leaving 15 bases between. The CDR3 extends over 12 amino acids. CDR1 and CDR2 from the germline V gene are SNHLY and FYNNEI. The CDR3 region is CASVPGARGYTF. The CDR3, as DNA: TGTGCCAGCGTACCCGGGGCCCGGGGCTACACCTTC.

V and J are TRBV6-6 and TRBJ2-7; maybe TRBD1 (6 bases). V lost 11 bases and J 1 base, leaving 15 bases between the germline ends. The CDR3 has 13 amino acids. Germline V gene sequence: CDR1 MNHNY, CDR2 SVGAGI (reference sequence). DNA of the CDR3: TGTGCCCTAAAAGGGGACAAGTCCTACGAGCAGTACTTC. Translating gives CALKGDKSYEQYF.

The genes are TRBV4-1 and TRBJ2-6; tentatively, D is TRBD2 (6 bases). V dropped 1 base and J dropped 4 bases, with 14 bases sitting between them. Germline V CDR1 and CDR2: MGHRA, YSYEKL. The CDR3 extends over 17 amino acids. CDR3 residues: CASSQVADGRGANVLTF. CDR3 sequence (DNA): TGCGCCAGCAGCCAAGTCGCCGACGGGAGAGGGGCCAACGTCCTGACTTTC.

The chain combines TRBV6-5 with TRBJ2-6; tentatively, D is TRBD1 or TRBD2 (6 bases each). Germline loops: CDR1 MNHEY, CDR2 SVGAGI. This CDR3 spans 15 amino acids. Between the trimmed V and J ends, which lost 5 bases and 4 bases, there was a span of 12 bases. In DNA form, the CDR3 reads TGTGCCAGCAGTACAGGGACTCCAGGGGCCAACGTCCTGACTTTC. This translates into CASSTGTPGANVLTF.

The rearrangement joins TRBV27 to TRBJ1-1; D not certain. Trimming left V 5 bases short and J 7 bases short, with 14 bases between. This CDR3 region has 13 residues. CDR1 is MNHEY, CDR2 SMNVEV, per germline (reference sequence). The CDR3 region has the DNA TGTGCCAGCAGTCCCGACCCGCGGCGTGAAGCTTTCTTT. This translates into CASSPDPRREAFF.

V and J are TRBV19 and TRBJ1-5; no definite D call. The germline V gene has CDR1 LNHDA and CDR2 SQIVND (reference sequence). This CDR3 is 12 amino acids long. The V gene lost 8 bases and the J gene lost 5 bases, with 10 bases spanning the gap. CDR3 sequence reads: CASGDGDQPQHF. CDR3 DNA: TGTGCCAGTGGCGACGGGGATCAGCCCCAGCATTTT.

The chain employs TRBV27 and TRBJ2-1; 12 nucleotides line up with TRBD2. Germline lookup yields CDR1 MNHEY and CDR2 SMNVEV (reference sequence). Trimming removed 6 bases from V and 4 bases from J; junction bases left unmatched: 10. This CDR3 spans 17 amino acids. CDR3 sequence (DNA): TGTGCCAGCAGCCCCTTGACTAGCGGGAGTTCTTACAATGAGCAGTTCTTC. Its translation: CASSPLTSGSSYNEQFF.